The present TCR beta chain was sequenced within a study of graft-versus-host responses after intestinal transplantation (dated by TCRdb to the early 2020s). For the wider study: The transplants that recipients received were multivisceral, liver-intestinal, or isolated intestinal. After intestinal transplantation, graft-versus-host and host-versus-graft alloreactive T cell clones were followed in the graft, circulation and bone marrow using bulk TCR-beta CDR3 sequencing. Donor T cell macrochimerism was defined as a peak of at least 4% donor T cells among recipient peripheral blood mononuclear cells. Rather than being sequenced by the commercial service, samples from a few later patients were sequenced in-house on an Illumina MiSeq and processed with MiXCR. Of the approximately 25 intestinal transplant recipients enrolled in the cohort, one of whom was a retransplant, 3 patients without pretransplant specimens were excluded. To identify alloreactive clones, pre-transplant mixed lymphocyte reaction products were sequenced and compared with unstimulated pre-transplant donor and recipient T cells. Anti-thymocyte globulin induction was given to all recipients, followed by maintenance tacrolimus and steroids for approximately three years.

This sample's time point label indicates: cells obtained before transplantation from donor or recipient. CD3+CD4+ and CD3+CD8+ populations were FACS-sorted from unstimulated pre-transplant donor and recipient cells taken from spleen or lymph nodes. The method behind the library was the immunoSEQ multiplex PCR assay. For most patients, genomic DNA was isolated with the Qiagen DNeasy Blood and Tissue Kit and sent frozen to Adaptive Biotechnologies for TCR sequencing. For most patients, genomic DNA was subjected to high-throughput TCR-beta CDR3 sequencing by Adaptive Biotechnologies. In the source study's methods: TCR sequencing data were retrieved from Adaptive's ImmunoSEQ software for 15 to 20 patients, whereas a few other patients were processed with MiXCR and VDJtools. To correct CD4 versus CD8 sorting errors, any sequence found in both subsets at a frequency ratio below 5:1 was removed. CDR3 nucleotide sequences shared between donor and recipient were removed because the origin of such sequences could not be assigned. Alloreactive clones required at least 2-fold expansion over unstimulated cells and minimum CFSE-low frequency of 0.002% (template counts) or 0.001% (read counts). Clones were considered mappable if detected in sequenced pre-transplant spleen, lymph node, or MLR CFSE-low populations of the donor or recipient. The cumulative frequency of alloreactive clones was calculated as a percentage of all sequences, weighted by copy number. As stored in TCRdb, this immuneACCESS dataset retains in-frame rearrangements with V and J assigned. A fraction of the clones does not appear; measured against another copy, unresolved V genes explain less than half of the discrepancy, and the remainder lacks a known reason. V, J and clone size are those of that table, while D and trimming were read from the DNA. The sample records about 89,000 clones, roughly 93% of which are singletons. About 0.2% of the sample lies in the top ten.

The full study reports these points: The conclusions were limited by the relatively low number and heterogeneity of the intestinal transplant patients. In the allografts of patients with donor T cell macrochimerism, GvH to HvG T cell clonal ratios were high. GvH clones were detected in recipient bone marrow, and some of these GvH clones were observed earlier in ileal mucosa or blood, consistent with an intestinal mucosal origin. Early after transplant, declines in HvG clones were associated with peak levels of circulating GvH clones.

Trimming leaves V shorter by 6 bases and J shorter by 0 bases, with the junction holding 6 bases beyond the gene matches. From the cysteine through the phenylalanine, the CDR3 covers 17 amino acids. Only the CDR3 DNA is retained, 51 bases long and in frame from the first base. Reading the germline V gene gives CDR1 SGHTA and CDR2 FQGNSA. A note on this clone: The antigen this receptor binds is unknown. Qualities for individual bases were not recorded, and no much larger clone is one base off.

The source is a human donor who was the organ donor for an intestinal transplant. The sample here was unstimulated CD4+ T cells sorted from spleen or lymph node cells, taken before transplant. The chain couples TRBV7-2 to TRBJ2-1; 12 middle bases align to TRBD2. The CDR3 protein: CASSPSGGELSYNEQFF. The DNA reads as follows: TGTGCCAGCAGTCCTAGCGGGGGGGAACTCTCCTACAATGAGCAGTTCTTC. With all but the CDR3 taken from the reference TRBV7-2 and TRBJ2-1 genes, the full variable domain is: GAGVSQSPSNKVTEKGKDVELRCDPISGHTALYWYRQSLGQGLEFLIYFQGNSAPDKSGLPSDRFSAERTGGSVSTLTIQRTQQEDSAVYLCASSPSGGELSYNEQFFGPGTRLTVL.